This T cell receptor beta chain appears in the sequencing data of a study of blood T cell repertoires in COVID-19. Whole-study context: The United States, Italy and Spain supplied acute and convalescent COVID-19 samples. Sample material is recorded as cDNA or gDNA derived from T cells, B-cell-depleted T cells, or PBMCs.

CDR3 size: 17 residues. Germline assignment: CDR1 MGHRA and CDR2 YSYEKL. The V gene lost 5 bases and the J gene lost 2 bases, with 19 bases spanning the gap. In the original workflow: Estimation of nucleated cell counts was performed using reference gene primer amplification. Measured with immunoSEQ multiplex PCR; TCRdb has only the in-frame clones, and not every one. That table is the source of V, J and clone size, and D and trimming were worked out from the DNA. Here the sample spans about 160,000 clones, about 85% being singletons. The sequence was obtained from a man aged 40-55 years with acute or convalescent COVID-19. The sample comprised peripheral blood. The chain uses TRBV4-1 and TRBJ1-5; TRBD1 might be the D (5 bases). CDR3 sequence: CASSYEFTGGGNQPQHF. CDR3 in DNA: TGCGCCAGCAGCTACGAGTTCACAGGTGGGGGCAATCAGCCCCAGCATTTT.